This TCR beta chain is drawn from a study of vaccination and CD4 T cells after COVID-19. Whole-study context: Convalescent persons amounted to six males plus four females, two of whom were Hispanic. Vaccination of participants consisted of two doses of either BNT162b2 or mRNA-1273 vaccine.

TCRdb fed the PCR reads into MiXCR, producing one record per CDR3 protein. The repertoire holds about 21,000 distinct CDR3 sequences, with around three fifths as singletons. The V and J ends lost 10 bases and 4 bases, in that order; junction bases with no gene match: 13. Germline V gene sequence: CDR1 MDHEN, CDR2 SYDVKM. The CDR3 totals 15 residues. The sample here was CD4+ T cells from blood, taken before SARS-CoV-2 vaccination. The source of this sequence is a human donor who had recovered from COVID-19. This rearrangement joins TRBV28 to TRBJ1-5; 7 bases match TRBD1. The CDR3 nucleotides read TGTGCCATCCACAGGGGAACATGGCGGAATCAGCCCCAGCATTTT. Translating it yields CAIHRGTWRNQPQHF.